Shown below are 5 T cell receptor beta chains from a single sample sequenced in a study of T-cell memory formation after mild COVID-19. One entry per CDR3 protein, called by TCRdb with MiXCR from the 5' RACE reads. The sample comprises roughly 100,000 distinct CDR3 sequences, roughly 15% of which are singletons, and 39% rests with the top ten. Sequenced input: PBMCs or a T cell subset sorted from them (not recorded which). Receptor source: a man aged 18 to 30 who had mild COVID-19 (a few samples of this study predate the infection). Cell type and time point are not known.

This clonotype was counted at least ten times. Written as DNA, the CDR3 is TGCGCCAGCAGACTAGCGGGGGGGCCAGATACGCAGTATTTT. This gives the protein CASRLAGGPDTQYF. The V gene is TRBV5-1, the J gene TRBJ2-3, with TRBD2 matching over 13 bases. Looked up from germline, CDR1 is SGHRS and CDR2 is YFSETQ. The CDR3 totals 14 residues. With 5 bases clipped from V and 4 bases from J, the junction kept 1 base outside the gene matches. Variable domain in full (rest from reference TRBV5-1 and TRBJ2-3): KAGVTQTPRYLIKTRGQQVTLSCSPISGHRSVSWYQQTPGQGLQFLFEYFSETQRNKGNFPGRFSGRQFSNSRSEMNVSTLELGDSALYLCASRLAGGPDTQYFGPGTRLTVL.

This sequence joins TRBV7-3 and TRBJ2-3; TRBD1 might be the D (6 bases). V was pared by 5 bases and J by 1 base, with 13 bases between. The CDR3 is made up of 15 amino acids. CDR1 and CDR2 (germline): SGHTA, FQGTGA. The chain's CDR3 is CASSPGVSGTDTQYF. In nucleotides, the CDR3 is TGTGCCAGCAGCCCAGGGGTTTCTGGCACAGATACGCAGTATTTT.

This chain joins TRBV6-2 or TRBV6-3 and TRBJ2-4; possibly TRBD1 or TRBD2 for D (6 bases each). The CDR3 loop spans 14 amino acids. The germline gives CDR1 MNHEY, CDR2 SVGEGT. V was trimmed by 4 bases and J by 0 bases, leaving 7 bases between them. CDR3 sequence: CASSWGAAKNIQYF. In DNA, the CDR3 is TGTGCCAGCAGTTGGGGGGCAGCCAAAAACATTCAGTACTTC.

This clonotype appeared many times. The V gene is TRBV7-9, the J gene TRBJ2-6, with no clear D. This CDR3 contains 14 residues. The germline CDR1 and CDR2 sequences are SEHNR and FQNEAQ (reference sequence). The V gene lost 5 bases and the J gene lost 0 bases, with 5 bases spanning the gap. In DNA, the CDR3 is TGTGCCAGCAGCCCCGACTCTGGGGCCAACGTCCTGACTTTC. Translation: CASSPDSGANVLTF.

The chain uses TRBV20-1 and TRBJ1-5; 9 bases fit TRBD1. The germline gives CDR1 DFQATT, CDR2 SNEGSKA (reference sequence). This CDR3 is 13 amino acids long. Trimming took 5 bases from V and 6 from J; bases not matched to a gene: 5. CDR3 in DNA: TGCAGTGCTCGCGGGACAGGGTTTCAGCCCCAGCATTTT. Encoded protein: CSARGTGFQPQHF.